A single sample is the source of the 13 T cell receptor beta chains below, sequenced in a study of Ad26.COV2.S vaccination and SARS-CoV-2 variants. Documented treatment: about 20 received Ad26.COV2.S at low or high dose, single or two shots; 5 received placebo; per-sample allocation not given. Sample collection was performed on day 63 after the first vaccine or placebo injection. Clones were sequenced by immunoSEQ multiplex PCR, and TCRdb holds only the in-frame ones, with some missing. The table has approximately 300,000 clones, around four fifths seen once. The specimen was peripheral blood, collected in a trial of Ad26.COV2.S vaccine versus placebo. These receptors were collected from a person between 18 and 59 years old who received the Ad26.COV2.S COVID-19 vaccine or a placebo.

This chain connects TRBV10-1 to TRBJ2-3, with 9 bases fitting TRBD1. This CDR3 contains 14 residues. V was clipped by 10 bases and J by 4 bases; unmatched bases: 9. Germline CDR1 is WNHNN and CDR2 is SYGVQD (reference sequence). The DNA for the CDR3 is TGCGCCATCCCCCGGACAGGGGTTTCAGATACGCAGTATTTT. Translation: CAIPRTGVSDTQYF.

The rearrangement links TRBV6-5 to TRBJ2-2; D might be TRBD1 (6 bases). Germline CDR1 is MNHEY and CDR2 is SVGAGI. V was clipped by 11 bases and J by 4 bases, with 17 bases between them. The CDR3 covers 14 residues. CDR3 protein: CARRQVGITGELFF. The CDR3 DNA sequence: TGTGCCCGCCGACAGGTTGGAATCACCGGGGAGCTGTTTTTT.

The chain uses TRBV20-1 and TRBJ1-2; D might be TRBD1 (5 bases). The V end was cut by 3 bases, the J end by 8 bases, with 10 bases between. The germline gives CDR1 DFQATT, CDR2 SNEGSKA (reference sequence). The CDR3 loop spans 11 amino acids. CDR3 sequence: CSARAGYGYTF. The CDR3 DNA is TGCAGTGCTAGGGCAGGGTACGGCTACACCTTC.

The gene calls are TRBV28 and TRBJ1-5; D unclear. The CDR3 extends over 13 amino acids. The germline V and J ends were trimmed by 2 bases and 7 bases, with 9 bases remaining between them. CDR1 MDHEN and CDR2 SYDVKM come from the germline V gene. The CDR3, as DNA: TGTGCCAGCAGTTTACCCTCGGGACAGCCCCAGCATTTT. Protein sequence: CASSLPSGQPQHF.

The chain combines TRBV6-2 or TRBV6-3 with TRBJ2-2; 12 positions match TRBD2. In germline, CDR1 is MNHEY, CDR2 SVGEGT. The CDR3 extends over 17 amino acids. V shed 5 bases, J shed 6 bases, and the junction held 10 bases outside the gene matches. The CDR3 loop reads CASSPNWGLAGSGELFF. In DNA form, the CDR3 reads TGTGCCAGCAGTCCCAATTGGGGACTAGCGGGTTCCGGGGAGCTGTTTTTT.

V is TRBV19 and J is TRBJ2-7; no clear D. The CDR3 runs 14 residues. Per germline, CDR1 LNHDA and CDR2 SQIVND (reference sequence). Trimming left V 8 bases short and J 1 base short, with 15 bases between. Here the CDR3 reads CASSLDTHSYEQYF. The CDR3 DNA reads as TGTGCCAGTTCATTAGACACCCATTCCTACGAGCAGTACTTC.

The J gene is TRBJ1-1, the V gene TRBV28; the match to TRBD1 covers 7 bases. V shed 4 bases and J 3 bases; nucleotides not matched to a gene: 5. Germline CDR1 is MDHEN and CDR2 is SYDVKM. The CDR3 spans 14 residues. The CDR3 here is CASSSPGGDTEAFF. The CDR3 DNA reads TGTGCCAGCAGTTCCCCAGGGGGGGACACTGAAGCTTTCTTT. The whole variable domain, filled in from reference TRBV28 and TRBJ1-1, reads DVKVTQSSRYLVKRTGEKVFLECVQDMDHENMFWYRQDPGLGLRLIYFSYDVKMKEKGDIPEGYSVSREKKERFSLILESASTNQTSMYLCASSSPGGDTEAFFGQGTRLTVV.

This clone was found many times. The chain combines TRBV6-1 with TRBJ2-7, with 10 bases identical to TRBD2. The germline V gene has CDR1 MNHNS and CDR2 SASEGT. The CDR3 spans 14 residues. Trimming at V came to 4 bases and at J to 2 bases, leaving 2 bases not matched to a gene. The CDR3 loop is CASSVAGGTYEQYF. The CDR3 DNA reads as TGTGCCAGCAGTGTAGCGGGGGGCACCTACGAGCAGTACTTC.

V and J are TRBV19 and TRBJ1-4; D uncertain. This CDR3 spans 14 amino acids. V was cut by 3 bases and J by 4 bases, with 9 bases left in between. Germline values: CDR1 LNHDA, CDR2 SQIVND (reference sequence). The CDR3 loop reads CASSMGGNNEKLFF. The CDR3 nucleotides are TGTGCCAGTAGTATGGGAGGAAATAATGAAAAACTGTTTTTT.

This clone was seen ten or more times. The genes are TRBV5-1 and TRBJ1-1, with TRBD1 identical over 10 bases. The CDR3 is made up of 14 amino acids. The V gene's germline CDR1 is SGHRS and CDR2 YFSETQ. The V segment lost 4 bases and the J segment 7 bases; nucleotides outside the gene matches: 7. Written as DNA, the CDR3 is TGCGCCAGCAGCGAGCCGGGACAGGGGAGTGAAGCTTTCTTT. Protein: CASSEPGQGSEAFF.

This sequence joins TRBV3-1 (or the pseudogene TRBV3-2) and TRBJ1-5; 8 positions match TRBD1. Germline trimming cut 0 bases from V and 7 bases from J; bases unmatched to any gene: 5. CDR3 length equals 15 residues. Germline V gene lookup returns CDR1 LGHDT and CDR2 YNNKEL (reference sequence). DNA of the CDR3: TGTGCCAGCAGCCAAGATTCGACAGGGGAACAGCCCCAGCATTTT. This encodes CASSQDSTGEQPQHF.

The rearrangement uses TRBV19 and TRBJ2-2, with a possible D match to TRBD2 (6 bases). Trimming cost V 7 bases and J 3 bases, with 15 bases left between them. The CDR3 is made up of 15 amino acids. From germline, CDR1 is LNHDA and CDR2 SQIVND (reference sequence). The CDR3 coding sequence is TGTGCCAGTATGTCGTGGCGGGGAGACACCGGGGAGCTGTTTTTT. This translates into CASMSWRGDTGELFF.

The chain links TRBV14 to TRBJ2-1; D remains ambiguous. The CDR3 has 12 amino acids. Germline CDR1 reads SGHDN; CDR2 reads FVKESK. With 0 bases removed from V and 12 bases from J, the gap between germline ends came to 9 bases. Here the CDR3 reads CASSQDIGRQFF. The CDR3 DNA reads TGTGCCAGCAGCCAAGATATAGGAAGGCAGTTCTTC.